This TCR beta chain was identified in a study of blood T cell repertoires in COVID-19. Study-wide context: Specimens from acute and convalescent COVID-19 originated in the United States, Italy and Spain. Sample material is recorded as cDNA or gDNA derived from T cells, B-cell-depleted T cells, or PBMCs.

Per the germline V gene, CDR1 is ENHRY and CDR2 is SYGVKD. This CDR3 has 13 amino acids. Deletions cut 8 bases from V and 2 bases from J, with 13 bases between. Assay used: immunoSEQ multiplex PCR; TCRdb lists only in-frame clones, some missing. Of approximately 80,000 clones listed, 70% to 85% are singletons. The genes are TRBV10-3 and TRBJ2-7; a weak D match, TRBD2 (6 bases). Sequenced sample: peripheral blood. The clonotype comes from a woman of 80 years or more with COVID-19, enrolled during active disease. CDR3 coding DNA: TGTGCCATCGGCCCGACTAGTACCTACGAGCAGTACTTC. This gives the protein CAIGPTSTYEQYF.